What follows describes a single T cell receptor (beta chain). What it binds is not known. The data belong to a study of cytomegalovirus exposure and HLA in healthy donors. Primers for the PCR totalled 60 Vbeta and 13 Jbeta. TCRdb keeps only in-frame clones here, not all; method: immunoSEQ multiplex PCR. Found here are 88,000 or so clones, 62% of them singletons; the top ten hold roughly 4%. Germline-derived CDR1 and CDR2 are LNHDA and SQIVND (reference sequence). This CDR3 is 14 amino acids long. Unmatched junction bases numbered 8, after V lost 7 bases and J lost 2 bases. Study findings and constraints: Presence/absence comparisons presumed near-even sequencing depth among donors.

Sequenced sample: PBMCs. The chain couples TRBV19 to TRBJ2-7; 7 bases are shared with TRBD1. The clonotype was recovered from a male donor in good health and CMV-seropositive. CDR3 residues: CASTPWDSPYEQYF. In DNA form, the CDR3 reads TGTGCCAGTACCCCGTGGGACAGCCCCTACGAGCAGTACTTC. The full variable domain, in which reference TRBV19 and TRBJ2-7 provide the parts outside the CDR3, is DGGITQSPKYLFRKEGQNVTLSCEQNLNHDAMYWYRQDPGQGLRLIYYSQIVNDFQKGDIAEGYSVSREKKESFPLTVTSAQKNPTAFYLCASTPWDSPYEQYFGPGTRLTVT.